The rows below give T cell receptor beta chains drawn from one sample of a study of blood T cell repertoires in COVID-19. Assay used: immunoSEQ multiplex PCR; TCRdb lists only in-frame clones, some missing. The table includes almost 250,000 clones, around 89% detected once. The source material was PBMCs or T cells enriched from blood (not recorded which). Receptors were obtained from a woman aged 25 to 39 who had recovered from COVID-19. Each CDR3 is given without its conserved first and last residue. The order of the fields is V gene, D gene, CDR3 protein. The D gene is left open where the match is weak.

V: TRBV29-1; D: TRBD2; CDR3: SVEGLAGVVYNEQF
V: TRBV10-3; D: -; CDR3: AISETRQMNTEAF
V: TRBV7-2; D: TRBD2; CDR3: ASSSLGSGGYNEQF
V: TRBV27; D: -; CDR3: ASSDYHGTTNEQF
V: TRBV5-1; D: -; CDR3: ASSPPSGANVLT
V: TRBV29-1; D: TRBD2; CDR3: SVSTSGNYNEQF
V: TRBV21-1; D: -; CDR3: ASSNRLAGVKDEQY
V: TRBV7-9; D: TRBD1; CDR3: ASSQGLEFRDRESPLH
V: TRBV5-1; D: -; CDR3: ASSFQGVSYGYT
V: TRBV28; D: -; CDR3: ASSLGGNTRFRGPF
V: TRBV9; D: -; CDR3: ASSVFRRDTQY
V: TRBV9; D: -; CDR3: ASSVVSAYNEQF
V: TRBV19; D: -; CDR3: ASSSGTGTYEQY
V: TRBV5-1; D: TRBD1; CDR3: ASRKYRGTGGNYGYT
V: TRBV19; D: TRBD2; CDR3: ASSIEGREGLDNEQF
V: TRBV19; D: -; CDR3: ASHPRAPGNTIY
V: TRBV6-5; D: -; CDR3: ASSYVRVRTYEQY
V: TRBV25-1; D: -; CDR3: ASSTSGKTEAF
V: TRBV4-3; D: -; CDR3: ASSQWARGAGNTIY
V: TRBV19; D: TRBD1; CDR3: ASSIFGRGQDNQPQH
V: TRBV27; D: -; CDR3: AILTRDEQF
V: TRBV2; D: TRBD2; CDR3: ASPGLAGVTDTQY
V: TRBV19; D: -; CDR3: ASSIDGWRTQRLRGNQPQH
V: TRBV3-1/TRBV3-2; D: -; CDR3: ASSQDLRANTGELF